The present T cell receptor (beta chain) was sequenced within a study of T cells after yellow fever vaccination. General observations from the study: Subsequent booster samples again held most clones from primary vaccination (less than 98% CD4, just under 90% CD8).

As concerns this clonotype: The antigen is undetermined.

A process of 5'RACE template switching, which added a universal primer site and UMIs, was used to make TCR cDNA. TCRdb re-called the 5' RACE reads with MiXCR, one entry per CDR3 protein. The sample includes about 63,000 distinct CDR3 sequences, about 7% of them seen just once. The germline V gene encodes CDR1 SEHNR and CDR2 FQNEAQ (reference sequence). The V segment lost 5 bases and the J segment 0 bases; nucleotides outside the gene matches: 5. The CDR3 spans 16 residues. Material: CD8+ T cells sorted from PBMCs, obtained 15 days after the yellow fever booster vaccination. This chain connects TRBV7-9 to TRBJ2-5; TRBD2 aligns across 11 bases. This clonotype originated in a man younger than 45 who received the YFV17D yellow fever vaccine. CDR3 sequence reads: CASSPGTSGNQETQYF. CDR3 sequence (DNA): TGTGCCAGCAGCCCCGGGACTAGCGGAAACCAAGAGACCCAGTACTTC. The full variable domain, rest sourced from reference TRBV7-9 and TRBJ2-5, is DTGVSQNPRHKITKRGQNVTFRCDPISEHNRLYWYRQTLGQGPEFLTYFQNEAQLEKSRLLSDRFSAERPKGSFSTLEIQRTEQGDSAMYLCASSPGTSGNQETQYFGPGTRLLVL.